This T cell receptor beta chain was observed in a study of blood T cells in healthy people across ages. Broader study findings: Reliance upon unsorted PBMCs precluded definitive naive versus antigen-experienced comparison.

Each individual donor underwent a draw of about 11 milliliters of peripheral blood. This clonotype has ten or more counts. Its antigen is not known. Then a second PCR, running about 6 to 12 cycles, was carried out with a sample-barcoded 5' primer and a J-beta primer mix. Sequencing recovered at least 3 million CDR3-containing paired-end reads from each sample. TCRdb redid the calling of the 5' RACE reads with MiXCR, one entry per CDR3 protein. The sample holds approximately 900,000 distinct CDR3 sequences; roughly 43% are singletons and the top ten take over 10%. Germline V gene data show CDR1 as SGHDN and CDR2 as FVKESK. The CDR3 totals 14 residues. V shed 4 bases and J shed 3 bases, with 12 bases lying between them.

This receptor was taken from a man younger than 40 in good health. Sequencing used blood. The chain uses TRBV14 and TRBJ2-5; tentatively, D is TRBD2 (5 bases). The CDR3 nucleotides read TGTGCCAGCAGCCCCGGACTCCTGAAAGAGACCCAGTACTTC. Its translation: CASSPGLLKETQYF.